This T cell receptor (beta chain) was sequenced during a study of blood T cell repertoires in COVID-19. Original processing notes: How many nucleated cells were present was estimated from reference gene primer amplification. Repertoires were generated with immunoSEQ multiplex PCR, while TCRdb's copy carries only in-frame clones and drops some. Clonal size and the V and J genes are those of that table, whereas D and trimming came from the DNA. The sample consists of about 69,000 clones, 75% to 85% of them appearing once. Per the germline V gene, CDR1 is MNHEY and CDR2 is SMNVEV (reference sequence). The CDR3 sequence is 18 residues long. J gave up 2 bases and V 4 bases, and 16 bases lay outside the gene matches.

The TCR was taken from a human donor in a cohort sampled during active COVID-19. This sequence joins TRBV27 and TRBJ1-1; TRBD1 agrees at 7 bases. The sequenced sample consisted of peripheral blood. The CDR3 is CASSSTSTGYGRNTEAFF. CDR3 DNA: TGTGCCAGCAGTTCCACCTCGACAGGGTATGGTCGAAACACTGAAGCTTTCTTT.